Given below is one T cell receptor (beta chain) in context. Its cognate antigen is unknown. It may be a read error: a sequence one base away is much more abundant. This record belongs to a study of regulatory T cells in long-lasting Graves disease. Study summary: Antithyroid drugs had been taken by newly diagnosed Graves' patients for under 3 months. Study-wide findings and caveats: Researchers reported studying only peripheral blood, not thyroid tissue.

The authors built TCR beta libraries using iRepertoire HTBI primers and Arm-PCR of CDR3 regions. Each CDR3 protein is one row after TCRdb ran MiXCR on the multiplex PCR reads. The sample includes 200,000 to 250,000 distinct CDR3 sequences, 15% to 20% of them seen just once. Noted time point: newly diagnosed GD, antithyroid drugs for less than 3 months. There was RNA extracted from PBMCs, and the TCR library was made from it. The patients included were those that came from an endocrinology department in Xi'an, China. Trimming removed 10 bases from V and 1 base from J, with 7 bases in between. CDR1 is MDHEN and CDR2 is SYDVKM in the germline V gene. There are 11 residues in the CDR3. The same specimen was also included in a second study, on T cells in Graves' hyperthyroidism and ophthalmopathy. In that study: When the TCR CDR3 underwent first-round RT-PCR, the HTBI primer set was used.

This TCR derives from a woman between 25 and 40 years old with Graves disease. The chain carries TRBV28 and TRBJ1-1; D not certain. The starting material was peripheral blood mononuclear cells (PBMCs), obtained at new diagnosis, from a patient treated with antithyroid drugs. The CDR3: CATLPNTEAFF. As DNA, the CDR3 is TGTGCCACCTTACCGAACACTGAAGCTTTCTTT. The full variable domain, rest sourced from reference TRBV28 and TRBJ1-1, is DVKVTQSSRYLVKRTGEKVFLECVQDMDHENMFWYRQDPGLGLRLIYFSYDVKMKEKGDIPEGYSVSREKKERFSLILESASTNQTSMYLCATLPNTEAFFGQGTRLTVV.